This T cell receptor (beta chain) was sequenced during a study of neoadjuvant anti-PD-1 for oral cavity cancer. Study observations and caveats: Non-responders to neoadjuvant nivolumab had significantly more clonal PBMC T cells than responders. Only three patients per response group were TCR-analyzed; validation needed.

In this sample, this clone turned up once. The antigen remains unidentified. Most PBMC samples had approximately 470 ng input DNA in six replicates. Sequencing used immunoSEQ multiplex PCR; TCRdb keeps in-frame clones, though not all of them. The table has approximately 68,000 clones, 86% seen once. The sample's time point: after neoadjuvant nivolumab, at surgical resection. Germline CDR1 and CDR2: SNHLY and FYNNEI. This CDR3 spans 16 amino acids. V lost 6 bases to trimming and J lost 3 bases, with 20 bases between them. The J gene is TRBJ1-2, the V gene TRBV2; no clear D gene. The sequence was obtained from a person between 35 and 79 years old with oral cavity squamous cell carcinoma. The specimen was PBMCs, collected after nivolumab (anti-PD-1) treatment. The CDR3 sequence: CASSSGVEGRYYGYTF. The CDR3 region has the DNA TGTGCCAGCAGCTCCGGCGTGGAGGGAAGATACTATGGCTACACCTTC. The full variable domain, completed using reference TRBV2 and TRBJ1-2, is EPEVTQTPSHQVTQMGQEVILRCVPISNHLYFYWYRQILGQKVEFLVSFYNNEISEKSEIFDDQFSVERPDGSNFTLKIRSTKLEDSAMYFCASSSGVEGRYYGYTFGSGTRLTVV.